Each of the 31 T cell receptor beta chains below was sequenced from the same sample in a study of cytomegalovirus exposure and HLA in healthy donors. The PCR was carried out with 60 Vbeta primers and 13 Jbeta primers. Only in-frame clones appear in the TCRdb table, and some are missing; sequencing was by immunoSEQ multiplex PCR. The data contain roughly 150,000 clones, roughly 79% of them seen just once; the ten biggest clones take up roughly 1.5%. Sequencing was carried out using PBMCs. These receptors all stem from a man aged 35-49 years in good health and CMV-seronegative.

This clone was counted a single time. This chain connects TRBV13 to TRBJ2-7, with TRBD1 as a possible D gene (6 bases). The CDR3 loop spans 14 amino acids. V gave up 4 bases and J gave up 4 bases, with 14 bases separating them. CDR1 is PRHDT and CDR2 is FYEKMQ in the germline V gene (reference sequence). The CDR3 bases are TGTGCCAGCAGCTCGGACAGCCTAGGGTACGAGCAGTACTTC. Translating it yields CASSSDSLGYEQYF.

This clone appeared once. The chain links TRBV4-1 to TRBJ2-1, with a weak D call TRBD2 (5 bases). Looked up from germline, CDR1 is MGHRA and CDR2 is YSYEKL. This CDR3 comprises 16 residues. V lost 6 bases and J 0 bases, leaving 15 bases between the germline ends. CDR3 in amino acids: CASSRSDSSSYNEQFF. CDR3 coding DNA: TGCGCCAGCAGTCGATCGGACTCAAGCTCCTACAATGAGCAGTTCTTC.

The rearrangement uses TRBV7-2 and TRBJ1-2; 8 nucleotides agree with TRBD1. The J segment lost 8 bases and the V segment lost 4 bases, leaving 6 bases of the junction unmatched. This CDR3 has 13 amino acids. Germline CDR1 and CDR2: SGHTA and FQGNSA. This chain's CDR3 is CASSSGQGGGYTF. The DNA for the CDR3 is TGTGCCAGCAGCTCCGGACAGGGCGGAGGCTACACCTTC. Looking up the rest from reference TRBV7-2 and TRBJ1-2 gives the full variable domain: GAGVSQSPSNKVTEKGKDVELRCDPISGHTALYWYRQSLGQGLEFLIYFQGNSAPDKSGLPSDRFSAERTGGSVSTLTIQRTQQEDSAVYLCASSSGQGGGYTFGSGTRLTVV.

The V call is TRBV28, the J call TRBJ2-1; TRBD2 aligns across 9 bases. Trimming took 7 bases from V and 11 from J; bases not matched to a gene: 15. The CDR3 length is 15 residues. Germline loops: CDR1 MDHEN, CDR2 SYDVKM. CDR3 sequence reads: CASNEAGGRQEKQFF. The DNA for the CDR3 is TGTGCCAGCAACGAGGCGGGAGGGCGTCAGGAGAAGCAGTTCTTC.

In DNA form, the CDR3 reads TGCAGCGTGACCCAGGGGGTGCGACACAATGAGCAGTTCTTC. Its translation: CSVTQGVRHNEQFF. The rearrangement uses TRBV29-1 and TRBJ2-1, with 7 bases identical to TRBD1. Germline V gene lookup returns CDR1 SQVTM and CDR2 ANQGSEA. V lost 6 bases, J lost 5 bases, and 10 bases stayed unmatched. The CDR3 has 14 residues.

As concerns this clone: One end of the junction varies from germline; a read error may be responsible. This chain joins TRBV19 and TRBJ2-6; D perhaps matches TRBD2 (7 bases). Per germline, CDR1 LNHDA and CDR2 SQIVND (reference sequence). The CDR3 loop spans 15 amino acids. The CDR3 spells CASSMGGLGANGLTF. Here the CDR3 DNA reads TGTGCCAGTAGTATGGGGGGGCTTGGGGCCAACGGCCTGACTTTC.

This chain joins TRBV6-6 and TRBJ2-7; maybe TRBD2 (6 bases). The CDR3 covers 12 residues. Germline lookup yields CDR1 MNHNY and CDR2 SVGAGI (reference sequence). The germline V and J ends were trimmed by 11 bases and 2 bases, with 13 bases remaining between them. The CDR3 reads CAGSRGTYEQYF. CDR3 DNA: TGTGCCGGCTCCCGGGGGACCTACGAGCAGTACTTC.

V usage is TRBV5-8 and J usage is TRBJ2-5; possibly TRBD2 for D (6 bases). The length of the CDR3 is 18 residues. CDR1 is SGHTS, CDR2 YDEGEE, per germline. Trimming took off 0 bases at V and 4 bases at J, with 22 bases between the two ends. The CDR3 spells CASSLAASGGAFSETQYF. DNA of the CDR3: TGTGCCAGCAGCTTGGCCGCTTCCGGGGGAGCCTTCTCAGAGACCCAGTACTTC.

The CDR3 region has the DNA TGTGCCAGCAGACCGGGACAGGGGGTATTCGACTATGGCTACACCTTC. Translating gives CASRPGQGVFDYGYTF. V is TRBV2 and J is TRBJ1-2, with TRBD1 matching 11 bases. CDR1 SNHLY and CDR2 FYNNEI come from the germline V gene. This CDR3 comprises 16 residues. V was clipped by 6 bases and J by 3 bases; unmatched bases: 9.

The J gene is TRBJ1-1, the V gene TRBV11-2, with D unclear. CDR1 SGHAT and CDR2 FQNNGV come from the germline V gene. The CDR3 runs to 13 residues. Trimming removed 1 base at V and 6 bases at J, with 9 bases between. The CDR3 sequence: CASSLVSPSEAFF. In nucleotides, the CDR3 is TGTGCCAGCAGCTTAGTATCTCCTTCTGAAGCTTTCTTT.

V and J are TRBV5-1 and TRBJ1-5; D is unresolved. V was shortened by 0 bases and J by 7 bases, with 11 bases between the two germline ends. The V gene's germline CDR1 is SGHRS and CDR2 YFSETQ. The CDR3 runs to 14 residues. In nucleotides, the CDR3 is TGCGCCAGCAGCTTGGGAGGTATCGAGCAGCCCCAGCATTTT. Protein product: CASSLGGIEQPQHF.

V and J are TRBV6-5 and TRBJ2-5, with TRBD1 identical over 8 bases. The DNA end is a closer match to TRBJ2-7, so the J assignment may be wrong. Looked up from germline, CDR1 is MNHEY and CDR2 is SVGAGI. The CDR3 extends over 15 amino acids. The CDR3 spells CASSYSYGQGYEQYF. CDR3 in DNA: TGTGCCAGCAGTTACTCTTACGGACAGGGTTACGAGCAGTACTTC.

The rearrangement links TRBV9 to TRBJ2-7; maybe TRBD1 (5 bases). The CDR3 is 14 amino acids. V was shortened by 0 bases and J by 5 bases, with 12 bases between the two germline ends. CDR1 is SGDLS and CDR2 is YYNGEE in the germline V gene. The CDR3 DNA reads as TGTGCCAGCAGCGTAGCTACAGGTGTGAACGAGCAGTACTTC. It codes for CASSVATGVNEQYF.

The gene calls are TRBV28 and TRBJ2-3; a possible D gene is TRBD2 (6 bases). Looked up from germline, CDR1 is MDHEN and CDR2 is SYDVKM. Trimming shortened V by 6 bases and J by 6 bases, and 22 bases separated the two germline ends. The CDR3 length is 16 residues. CDR3 sequence: CASRSLVEGRSDTQYF. The CDR3 region has the DNA TGTGCCAGCAGATCCTTGGTGGAGGGAAGGTCGGATACGCAGTATTTT.

The chain employs TRBV2 and TRBJ1-4; no reliable D call. Per germline, CDR1 SNHLY and CDR2 FYNNEI. The ends were cut back, 4 bases at V and 3 bases at J, with 12 bases in the middle. The CDR3 has 15 amino acids. As DNA, the CDR3 is TGTGCCAGCAGTGTCCCCTCGAGCTCTAATGAAAAACTGTTTTTT. Protein: CASSVPSSSNEKLFF. Filled out from reference TRBV2 and TRBJ1-4, the complete variable domain reads EPEVTQTPSHQVTQMGQEVILRCVPISNHLYFYWYRQILGQKVEFLVSFYNNEISEKSEIFDDQFSVERPDGSNFTLKIRSTKLEDSAMYFCASSVPSSSNEKLFFGSGTQLSVL.

The chain joins TRBV12-1 to TRBJ2-1; the DNA was not compared with TRBD2, the D call given in the table. TRBV12-1 is deemed a pseudogene. The length of the CDR3 is 16 residues. The CDR3 loop reads CASSFARTSGDNEQFF. The CDR3 region has the DNA TGTGCCAGCAGCTTTGCGCGGACTAGCGGGGACAATGAGCAGTTCTTC.

The CDR3 DNA follows: TGTGCCACCAGCAGAGATGGCGGCACGGGGCAGCCCCAGCATTTT. Protein: CATSRDGGTGQPQHF. V is TRBV15 and J is TRBJ1-5; D uncertain. This CDR3 region has 15 residues. V lost 0 bases and J lost 7, with 13 bases in between. Germline lookup yields CDR1 LNHNV and CDR2 YYDKDF (reference sequence).

J is TRBJ1-2 and V is TRBV7-9, with D uncertain. Germline CDR1 and CDR2: SEHNR and FQNEAQ (reference sequence). The CDR3 totals 13 residues. Trimming left V 8 bases short and J 2 bases short, with 12 bases between. CDR3 region: CASSTPGNYGYTF. The CDR3 region has the DNA TGTGCCAGCTCTACCCCGGGGAACTATGGCTACACCTTC.

The rearrangement uses TRBV19 and TRBJ2-7, with a possible D match to TRBD1 (7 bases). This CDR3 has 14 residues. V lost 9 bases, J lost 4 bases, and 19 bases lay in between. In germline, CDR1 is LNHDA, CDR2 SQIVND (reference sequence). As DNA, the CDR3 is TGTGCCAGCAGGGGGGCTAGCCCTACTTACGAGCAGTACTTC. Translation gives CASRGASPTYEQYF.

Regarding this clone: Germline is not matched at one junction end, which may reflect a read error. J is TRBJ2-4 and V is TRBV5-1; the match to TRBD2 covers 7 bases. Germline CDR1 is SGHRS and CDR2 is YFSETQ. The CDR3 runs 16 residues. The CDR3 nucleotides are TGCGCCAGCAGCTTGGCAGCGGGGCTAGCCAAAAACAGTCAGTACTTC. It yields the protein CASSLAAGLAKNSQYF.

The chain has TRBV29-1 and TRBJ2-2; 9 bases line up with TRBD1. V shed 5 bases and J 4 bases; nucleotides not matched to a gene: 5. Germline CDR1 and CDR2: SQVTM and ANQGSEA. The CDR3 length is 14 residues. CDR3 protein: CSVRDRVGTGELFF. As DNA, the CDR3 is TGCAGCGTTCGGGACAGGGTGGGCACCGGGGAGCTGTTTTTT.

Details on this clone: A read error may account for a junction end that differs from germline. The chain is built from TRBV5-1 and TRBJ1-6; D might be TRBD1 (6 bases). The CDR3 extends over 15 amino acids. The germline V gene encodes CDR1 SGHRS and CDR2 YFSETQ. The CDR3 sequence is CASSLDSPPNSPLHF. As DNA, the CDR3 is TGCGCCAGCAGTTTGGACAGTCCACCAAATTCACCCCTCCACTTT. The entire variable domain, with the rest obtained from reference TRBV5-1 and TRBJ1-6, is as follows: KAGVTQTPRYLIKTRGQQVTLSCSPISGHRSVSWYQQTPGQGLQFLFEYFSETQRNKGNFPGRFSGRQFSNSRSEMNVSTLELGDSALYLCASSLDSPPNSPLHFGNGTRLTVT.

This chain joins TRBV28 and TRBJ1-1, with 7 bases aligning to TRBD1. This CDR3 is built from 16 residues. The ends lost 1 base at V and 0 bases at J; junction bases unmatched: 5. Germline assignment: CDR1 MDHEN and CDR2 SYDVKM. In DNA, the CDR3 is TGTGCCAGCAGTTTATTACCGGGACAGCTGAACACTGAAGCTTTCTTT. As protein: CASSLLPGQLNTEAFF. The full variable domain, completed using reference TRBV28 and TRBJ1-1, is DVKVTQSSRYLVKRTGEKVFLECVQDMDHENMFWYRQDPGLGLRLIYFSYDVKMKEKGDIPEGYSVSREKKERFSLILESASTNQTSMYLCASSLLPGQLNTEAFFGQGTRLTVV.

CDR3 protein: CASSIALRTGNGEQYF. The CDR3, as DNA: TGTGCCAGTAGTATAGCCCTCCGGACAGGTAATGGCGAGCAGTACTTC. The J gene is TRBJ2-5, the V gene TRBV19; 7 nucleotides align to TRBD1. The closer fit of TRBJ2-7 to the DNA end suggests the J call may be wrong. This CDR3 is built from 16 residues. The germline CDR1 and CDR2 sequences are LNHDA and SQIVND (reference sequence).

The CDR3 DNA is TGTGCCTGGAGTGGCCAAGGCCTCGAGGGAGAGACCCAGTACTTC. As protein: CAWSGQGLEGETQYF. This chain uses TRBV30 with TRBJ2-5, with D possibly being TRBD2 (5 bases). Germline-derived CDR1 and CDR2 are GTSNPN and SVGIG (reference sequence). Trimming cost V 1 base and J 4 bases, with 16 bases left between them. This CDR3 spans 15 amino acids.

J is TRBJ2-1 and V is TRBV5-1, with TRBD1 matching over 9 bases. In germline, CDR1 is SGHRS, CDR2 YFSETQ. This CDR3 region has 15 residues. V lost 4 bases to trimming and J lost 9 bases; unmatched junction nucleotides: 11. CDR3 coding DNA: TGCGCCAGCAGCCCCGCCAGGACAGGGGAGGGTGAGCAGTTCTTC. This encodes CASSPARTGEGEQFF.

The J gene is TRBJ1-1, the V gene TRBV5-8; TRBD1 might be the D (5 bases). The CDR3 runs to 15 residues. V lost 4 bases to trimming and J lost 4 bases, with 17 bases between them. The germline V gene has CDR1 SGHTS and CDR2 YDEGEE. CDR3 bases: TGTGCCAGCAGCGTAGAACAGGATAGAGGCACTGAAGCTTTCTTT. It encodes CASSVEQDRGTEAFF.

This clone was observed a few times. V and J are TRBV7-9 and TRBJ2-5; D perhaps matches TRBD2 (5 bases). Trimming cost V 5 bases and J 5 bases, with 15 bases left between them. The CDR3 consists of 14 residues. Germline V gene lookup returns CDR1 SEHNR and CDR2 FQNEAQ (reference sequence). This CDR3 is CASSALGLRETQYF. In DNA form, the CDR3 reads TGTGCCAGCAGCGCACTAGGACTCCGGGAGACCCAGTACTTC.

The rearrangement links TRBV6-1 to TRBJ1-5; TRBD1 agrees at 8 bases. Germline V gives CDR1 MNHNS, CDR2 SASEGT. Trimming took 5 bases from V and 4 from J; bases not matched to a gene: 7. The CDR3 consists of 15 residues. Here the CDR3 reads CASSNPGGWNQPQHF. DNA of the CDR3: TGTGCCAGCAGTAACCCAGGGGGCTGGAATCAGCCCCAGCATTTT.

This clone was found a few times. The chain joins TRBV7-3 to TRBJ2-1, with D maybe TRBD1 (6 bases). V lost 0 bases to trimming and J lost 9 bases, with 18 bases between them. The CDR3 runs 16 residues. CDR1 is SGHTA, CDR2 FQGTGA, per germline. The CDR3 nucleotides are TGTGCCAGCAGCTTAACCACAGGGAGTCCAACCGGTGAGCAGTTCTTC. This sequence encodes CASSLTTGSPTGEQFF.

This clone turned up a few times. The chain has TRBV27 and TRBJ2-5, with TRBD1 identical over 8 bases. Germline CDR1 is MNHEY and CDR2 is SMNVEV (reference sequence). V shed 3 bases and J 1 base; nucleotides not matched to a gene: 4. This CDR3 has 15 amino acids. The CDR3 DNA sequence: TGTGCCAGCAGTTTGGACAGGGATCCCCAAGAGACCCAGTACTTC. This codes for CASSLDRDPQETQYF.